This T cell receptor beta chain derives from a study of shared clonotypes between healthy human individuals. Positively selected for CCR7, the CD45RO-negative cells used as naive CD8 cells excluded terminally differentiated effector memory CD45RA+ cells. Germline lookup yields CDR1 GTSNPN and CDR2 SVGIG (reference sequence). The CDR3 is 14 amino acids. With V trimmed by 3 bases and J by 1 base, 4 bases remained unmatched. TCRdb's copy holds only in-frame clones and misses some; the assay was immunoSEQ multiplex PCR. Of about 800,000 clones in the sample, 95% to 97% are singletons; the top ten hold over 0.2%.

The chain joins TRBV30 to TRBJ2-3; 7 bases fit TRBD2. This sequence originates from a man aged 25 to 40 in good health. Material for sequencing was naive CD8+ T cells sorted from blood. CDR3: CAWSGGSGTDTQYF. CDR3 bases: TGTGCCTGGAGCGGCGGGAGCGGCACAGATACGCAGTATTTT. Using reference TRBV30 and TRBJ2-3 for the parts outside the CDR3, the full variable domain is SQTIHQWPATLVQPVGSPLSLECTVEGTSNPNLYWYRQAAGRGLQLLFYSVGIGQISSEVPQNLSASRPQDRQFILSSKKLLLSDSGFYLCAWSGGSGTDTQYFGPGTRLTVL.